The rows below give T cell receptor beta chains drawn from one sample of a study of T cell repertoires in aging, cancer and after chemotherapy. TCRdb itself ran the multiplex PCR reads through MiXCR, one entry per CDR3 protein. The repertoire has about 6,600 distinct CDR3 sequences, roughly 29% of them found once; the top ten carry around 75%. Material: blood. The receptors shown here come from a human donor with a blood cancer. The donor label of this sample is uncertain. CDR3s include the opening cysteine and the closing phenylalanine or tryptophan. Fields, in order: V gene, J gene, D gene, clone size, CDR3 DNA, CDR3 protein. The D gene is left open where the match is weak. Size tells how often a clone was seen (once, few, many) or the class of an expanded clone, and some rows leave it out.

TRBV6-2/TRBV6-3	TRBJ2-1	NA	few	TGTGCCAGCAGTGACTCGAGTCGGGGGACAAAATACAATGAGCAGTTCTTC	CASSDSSRGTKYNEQFF
TRBV10-3	TRBJ2-7	NA	NA	TGTCCCCCTATGAACAGGTCTTCCTACGAGCAGTACTTC	CPPMNRSSYEQYF
TRBV10-3	TRBJ2-7	NA	NA	TGTGCCATCAAAGGCCAAGGGCACACCTACGAGCAGTACTTC	CAIKGQGHTYEQYF
TRBV20-1	TRBJ2-4	NA	NA	TGCAGTGCTAGGGGGGTCTCACAAAACATTCAGTACTTC	CSARGVSQNIQYF
TRBV5-4	TRBJ1-2	NA	NA	TGTGCCAGCAGCTTACCGGGACCCGGAACGTGGGGCTACACCTTC	CASSLPGPGTWGYTF
TRBV29-1	TRBJ2-3	TRBD1	NA	TGCAGCGCCATTCTGGGGGACAGTAACACCGGGGAGCTGCTCACAGATACGCAGTATTTT	CSAILGDSNTGELLTDTQYF
TRBV18	TRBJ2-5	NA	few	TGTGCCAGCTCCCCTGCCGGTCAAGAGACCCAGTACTTC	CASSPAGQETQYF
TRBV19	TRBJ1-2	TRBD1	few	TGTGCCAGTAGTAACCCGGGACAGGCGAACTATGGCTACACCTTC	CASSNPGQANYGYTF
TRBV6-2/TRBV6-3	TRBJ1-5	NA	few	TGTGCCAGCCGGGACGGCGGAGGCAATTCGCCCCAGCATTTT	CASRDGGGNSPQHF
TRBV6-1	TRBJ1-3	NA	few	TGTGCCAGCAGTGTTACCATCTGGGACTCTGGAAACACCATATATTTT	CASSVTIWDSGNTIYF
TRBV6-4	TRBJ1-4	TRBD1	NA	TGTGCCAGCAGTGACTTTTCAGGGGAGGGGGCGAAATGTGAAAAACTGTTTTTT	CASSDFSGEGAKCEKLFF
TRBV6-5	TRBJ2-1	NA	few	TGTGCCAGCAGTTCTAAAAATGAGCAGTTCTTC	CASSSKNEQFF
TRBV5-4	TRBJ1-1	NA	few	TGTGCCAGCAGCCTCGGCAGAGCAAGGAGCACTGAAGCTTTCTTT	CASSLGRARSTEAFF
TRBV19	TRBJ1-4	TRBD1	NA	TGTGCCAGTAGTGGCGCCTCCGGGACAGATGAAAAACTGTTTTTT	CASSGASGTDEKLFF
TRBV19	TRBJ2-3	TRBD1	medium-sized	TGTGCCAGTAGCCTCAGGGGGAGTACGAATACGCAGTATTTT	CASSLRGSTNTQYF
TRBV19	TRBJ2-1	NA	medium-sized	TGTGCCAGTAGTATTAGGGGCATCTCCTACAATGAGCAGTTCTTC	CASSIRGISYNEQFF